Sequencing of this TCR beta chain was carried out in a study of T cell changes during pregnancy in multiple sclerosis. V shed 3 bases and J shed 4 bases, with 16 bases lying between them. Germline V gene lookup returns CDR1 KGHSH and CDR2 LQKENI. CDR3 size: 15 residues. Profiled with immunoSEQ multiplex PCR; TCRdb holds only in-frame clones, not every one. There are 61,000 or so clones in the sample; roughly 93% occur only once, and roughly 0.35% lies in the top ten. The specimen was CD4+ T cells from peripheral blood mononuclear cells, collected before pregnancy. The chain is built from TRBV18 and TRBJ2-7, with D perhaps TRBD1 (6 bases). The sequence was collected from a female donor with multiple sclerosis, enrolled in a pregnancy study. The CDR3 loop is CASSPGVGQQYEQYF. Here the CDR3 DNA reads TGTGCCAGCTCACCGGGGGTTGGACAGCAGTACGAGCAGTACTTC.